The 4 T cell receptor beta chains presented below share a single source sample, sequenced in a study of blood T cell repertoires in COVID-19. The method was immunoSEQ multiplex PCR; TCRdb's version includes in-frame clones alone and lacks a portion of them. The repertoire has 350,000 to 500,000 clones, 80% to 90% of them found once; the top ten carry roughly 0.84%. Sequencing was performed on peripheral blood. The receptors were sampled from a man aged 18 to 29 with COVID-19, enrolled during active disease.

This chain joins TRBV9 and TRBJ2-3; TRBD2 matches at 10 bases. Trimming cost V 0 bases and J 5 bases; bases outside gene matches: 9. The CDR3 is made up of 17 amino acids. Germline V CDR1 and CDR2: SGDLS, YYNGEE. CDR3: CASSVASSGRPQDTQYF. In DNA form, the CDR3 reads TGTGCCAGCAGCGTAGCCTCTAGCGGGAGACCACAAGATACGCAGTATTTT.

The V call is TRBV5-6, the J call TRBJ2-7; TRBD1 matches at 9 bases. CDR1 and CDR2 from the germline V gene are SGHDT and YYEEEE. V shed 3 bases and J 4 bases; nucleotides not matched to a gene: 11. This CDR3 has 16 residues. The CDR3 sequence is CASSWGQGGMDYEQYF. Written as DNA, the CDR3 is TGTGCCAGCAGCTGGGGACAGGGAGGGATGGATTACGAGCAGTACTTC.

This chain connects TRBV5-1 to TRBJ2-3; 15 bases are shared with TRBD2. Germline CDR1 and CDR2: SGHRS and YFSETQ. CDR3 length: 16 residues. The junction had 3 bases not matched to a gene; V was cut back by 1 base and J by 6 bases. The CDR3 coding sequence is TGCGCCAGCAGCTTGTGGGGGACTAGCGGGAGGGATACGCAGTATTTT. The encoded protein is CASSLWGTSGRDTQYF. Full variable domain (outside the CDR3, taken from reference TRBV5-1 and TRBJ2-3): KAGVTQTPRYLIKTRGQQVTLSCSPISGHRSVSWYQQTPGQGLQFLFEYFSETQRNKGNFPGRFSGRQFSNSRSEMNVSTLELGDSALYLCASSLWGTSGRDTQYFGPGTRLTVL.

This clone was recorded only once. V usage is TRBV6-6 and J usage is TRBJ1-1; 7 bases are a match to TRBD1. Germline V lookup: CDR1 MNHNY, CDR2 SVGAGI (reference sequence). The junction had 7 bases not matched to a gene; V was cut back by 4 bases and J by 5 bases. The CDR3 covers 14 residues. The CDR3 DNA is TGTGCCAGCAGTTCGGGCAGGGGGAGAACTGAAGCTTTCTTT. It specifies CASSSGRGRTEAFF.